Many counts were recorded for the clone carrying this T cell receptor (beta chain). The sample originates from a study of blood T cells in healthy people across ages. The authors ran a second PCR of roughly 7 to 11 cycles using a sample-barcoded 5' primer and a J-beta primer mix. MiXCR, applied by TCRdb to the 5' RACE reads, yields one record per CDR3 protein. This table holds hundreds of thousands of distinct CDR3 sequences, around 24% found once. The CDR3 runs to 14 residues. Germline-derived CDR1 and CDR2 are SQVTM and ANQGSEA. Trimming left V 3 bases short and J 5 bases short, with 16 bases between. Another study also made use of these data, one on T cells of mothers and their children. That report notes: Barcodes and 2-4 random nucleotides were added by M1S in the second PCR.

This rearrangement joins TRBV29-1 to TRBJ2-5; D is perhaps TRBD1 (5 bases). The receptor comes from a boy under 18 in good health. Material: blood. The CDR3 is CSVDRQGVGETQYF. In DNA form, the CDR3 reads TGCAGCGTTGATCGACAAGGGGTTGGTGAGACCCAGTACTTC.